This record looks at one T cell receptor beta chain sequence and its context. The antigen is not known. The data belong to a study of spatial heterogeneity in lung cancer. At the level of the study: As counted in raw reads, each unique TCR and UMI combination appeared more than ten times on average. The study, taken as a whole, reports: Resection blood, more than follow-up blood, showed ubiquitous expanded tumor TCRs.

TCR cDNA molecules each carried a unique molecular identifier. TCRdb processed the 5' RACE reads anew with MiXCR; each CDR3 protein has one entry. The repertoire holds about 50,000 distinct CDR3 sequences, 6% to 9.5% seen once, with approximately 13% in the top ten. As for time point: sample taken at primary tumor resection. Unsorted tumor, nontumor lung tissue or cryopreserved PBMC supplied the whole RNA. J lost 2 bases, V lost 4 bases, and 5 bases had no gene match. Germline-derived CDR1 and CDR2 are MNHNY and SVGAGI (reference sequence). This CDR3 is built from 15 residues. The sequence derives from a female donor with early-stage non-small cell lung cancer. This sample comprised PBMCs, obtained at surgery. This chain uses TRBV6-6 with TRBJ2-5, with TRBD1 matching over 9 bases. In DNA, the CDR3 is TGTGCCAGCAGTTCGGGACAGGGTAGGCAAGAGACCCAGTACTTC. This codes for CASSSGQGRQETQYF.